This TCR beta chain was obtained from a study of blood T cell repertoires in COVID-19. Turning to the study itself: Acute and convalescent COVID-19 specimens originated in the United States, Italy and Spain. T cells, B-cell-depleted T cells, or PBMCs provided the cDNA or gDNA that served as material.

Germline assignment: CDR1 MGHDK and CDR2 SYGVNS. Trimming shortened V by 8 bases and J by 0 bases, and 12 bases separated the two germline ends. The CDR3 sequence is 14 residues long. The assay was immunoSEQ multiplex PCR, and TCRdb's table has in-frame clones only and misses some. The profile covers hundreds of thousands of clones, with about 86% appearing a single time and over 1.3% taken by the ten largest. Sample: peripheral blood. The sequence was obtained from an elderly man with acute or convalescent COVID-19. The rearrangement links TRBV25-1 to TRBJ2-3; D perhaps matches TRBD2 (5 bases). The CDR3, as DNA: TGTGCCAGCCAGTGGAGGTCCAGCACAGATACGCAGTATTTT. This codes for CASQWRSSTDTQYF.